This passage covers 27 T cell receptor beta chains from one sample sequenced in a study of Graves' ophthalmopathy and Graves' hyperthyroidism. Amplification from RNA transcripts yielded the TCR beta CDR3 regions. HTBI-primed first-round RT-PCR preceded second-round multiplex PCR. TCRdb ran MiXCR on the multiplex PCR reads and lists one entry per CDR3 protein. The sample carries a few hundred thousand distinct CDR3 sequences, 15% recorded once. Sequenced input: peripheral blood. Receptors originate from a woman between 18 and 29 years old with stable Graves' hyperthyroidism.

This clonotype was seen many times. The chain employs TRBV20-1 and TRBJ2-7; D is possibly TRBD1 or TRBD2 (6 bases each). The CDR3 totals 15 residues. Per the germline V gene, CDR1 is DFQATT and CDR2 is SNEGSKA (reference sequence). The V and J ends lost 0 bases and 3 bases respectively, with 15 bases between them. DNA of the CDR3: TGCAGTGCTAGAGATCTGGAGGGGGAGATCTACGAGCAGTACTTC. Translated: CSARDLEGEIYEQYF.

This clonotype was observed a few times. The chain couples TRBV12-3 or TRBV12-4 to TRBJ2-5; D is possibly TRBD2 (6 bases). Between the trimmed V and J ends, which lost 5 bases and 2 bases, there was a span of 18 bases. There are 16 residues in the CDR3. In DNA form, the CDR3 reads TGTGCCAGCAGTCCCCCGAGAAGGGAGGATCAAGAGACCCAGTACTTC. Protein sequence: CASSPPRREDQETQYF.

In this sample, this clonotype turned up many times. This sequence joins TRBV29-1 and TRBJ1-2, with unresolved D. V dropped 7 bases and J dropped 4 bases, with 13 bases sitting between them. Germline-derived CDR1 and CDR2 are SQVTM and ANQGSEA. The CDR3 is 12 residues long. CDR3 sequence (DNA): TGCAGCGCAGCACAACCTCCCTATGGCTACACCTTC. Protein: CSAAQPPYGYTF.

This clonotype was counted a few times. The chain is built from TRBV5-1 and TRBJ2-3; possible D gene TRBD2, 5 bases. With 4 bases removed from V and 4 bases from J, the gap between germline ends came to 13 bases. Germline CDR1 reads SGHRS; CDR2 reads YFSETQ. This CDR3 has 14 residues. CDR3 amino acids: CASSPSGGADTQYF. DNA of the CDR3: TGCGCCAGCAGCCCCAGCGGAGGAGCAGATACGCAGTATTTT.

Ten or more counts support this clonotype. The chain couples TRBV12-3 or TRBV12-4 to TRBJ2-7; weak D call: TRBD1 (6 bases). The CDR3 totals 14 residues. V shed 7 bases and J shed 1 base, with 14 bases lying between them. CDR3 in amino acids: CASILQGVSYEQYF. The CDR3 DNA sequence: TGTGCCAGCATTCTACAGGGTGTTTCCTACGAGCAGTACTTC.

This clonotype was observed many times. Here the CDR3 DNA reads TGCAGCGACCGGGGGGGGAGTGGATATGGCTACACCTTC. As protein: CSDRGGSGYGYTF. This chain joins TRBV29-1 and TRBJ1-2, with a possible D match to TRBD1 (5 bases). Trimming pared 7 bases from V and 5 bases from J, leaving 17 bases between. This CDR3 is 13 amino acids long. Germline-derived CDR1 and CDR2 are SQVTM and ANQGSEA.

This clonotype appeared many times. This rearrangement joins TRBV12-3 or TRBV12-4 to TRBJ1-3; perhaps TRBD1 as D (5 bases). The V end lost 6 bases, the J end lost 3 bases, and 15 bases lay between the germline ends. This CDR3 has 15 amino acids. The CDR3 region is CASSPGRGDGNTIYF. CDR3 nucleotides: TGTGCCAGCAGCCCAGGGCGGGGAGATGGAAACACCATATATTTT.

This clonotype came up many times. The chain uses TRBV20-1 and TRBJ2-5, with 8 positions matching TRBD1. Germline V CDR1 and CDR2: DFQATT, SNEGSKA (reference sequence). The CDR3 runs to 14 residues. Trimming removed 4 bases from V and 3 bases from J; junction bases left unmatched: 7. CDR3: CSATGQESEETQYF. DNA of the CDR3: TGCAGTGCTACGGGACAGGAAAGTGAAGAGACCCAGTACTTC.

The sample holds many counts of this clonotype. The rearrangement uses TRBV27 and TRBJ2-7, with TRBD2 matching over 7 bases. Germline V lookup: CDR1 MNHEY, CDR2 SMNVEV (reference sequence). Unmatched junction bases numbered 5, after V lost 3 bases and J lost 6 bases. The CDR3 has 13 residues. The CDR3 loop reads CASSFGLAAEQYF. In DNA, the CDR3 is TGTGCCAGCAGTTTCGGTCTAGCGGCCGAGCAGTACTTC.

The chain combines TRBV12-5 with TRBJ1-1, with no clear D. This CDR3 is built from 12 residues. CDR1 and CDR2 from the germline V gene are LGHNT and FRNRAP. The ends were cut back, 3 bases at V and 5 bases at J, with 7 bases in the middle. The CDR3 coding sequence is TGTGCTAGTGGTTTTAGTGGGACTGAAGCTTTCTTT. It encodes CASGFSGTEAFF.

This clonotype was detected many times. The chain employs TRBV20-1 and TRBJ2-5; unclear D gene. CDR1 is DFQATT, CDR2 SNEGSKA, per germline (reference sequence). The CDR3 extends over 14 amino acids. V lost 0 bases and J lost 5, with 13 bases in between. CDR3 nucleotides: TGCAGTGCTAGAGATTTGGACCCCCCGGAGACCCAGTACTTC. Protein product: CSARDLDPPETQYF.

This clonotype was detected ten times or more. V usage is TRBV7-2 and J usage is TRBJ1-1, with D unresolved. From germline, CDR1 is SGHTA and CDR2 FQGNSA. The V end was cut by 1 base, the J end by 1 base, with 7 bases between. The CDR3 length is 14 residues. The CDR3 loop reads CASSLDISNTEAFF. Written as DNA, the CDR3 is TGTGCCAGCAGCTTAGATATTTCGAACACTGAAGCTTTCTTT.

This clonotype was detected many times. The chain links TRBV7-9 to TRBJ1-1; 7 nucleotides line up with TRBD1. CDR1 SEHNR and CDR2 FQNEAQ come from the germline V gene (reference sequence). The CDR3 is made up of 14 amino acids. Trimming removed 3 bases from V and 4 bases from J; junction bases left unmatched: 5. CDR3 bases: TGTGCCAGCAGCTTCCAGGGGGAAGGCACTGAAGCTTTCTTT. This translates into CASSFQGEGTEAFF.

The table lists this clonotype with a few counts. This chain connects TRBV11-2 to TRBJ2-3, with no clear D. The CDR3 is 11 amino acids. The ends were cut back, 1 base at V and 7 bases at J, with 3 bases in the middle. Germline values: CDR1 SGHAT, CDR2 FQNNGV. The CDR3 region is CASSLGNTQYF. The CDR3 DNA reads as TGTGCCAGCAGCTTAGGGAATACGCAGTATTTT.

The sample holds many counts of this clonotype. The chain combines TRBV14 with TRBJ1-1, with TRBD1 matching 7 bases. The CDR3 spans 16 residues. V gave up 3 bases and J gave up 0 bases; unmatched junction bases: 7. Per germline, CDR1 SGHDN and CDR2 FVKESK. The CDR3 region has the DNA TGTGCCAGCAGCCAGATGGACAGGTCGATGAACACTGAAGCTTTCTTT. Its translation is CASSQMDRSMNTEAFF.

The V and J genes are TRBV20-1 and TRBJ1-2, with 7 bases identical to TRBD1. Germline values: CDR1 DFQATT, CDR2 SNEGSKA (reference sequence). The J segment lost 2 bases and the V segment lost 6 bases, leaving 12 bases of the junction unmatched. This CDR3 region has 15 residues. CDR3 residues: CSAPNSLTGNYGYTF. DNA for the CDR3: TGCAGTGCCCCGAATTCCTTGACAGGGAACTATGGCTACACCTTC.

This clonotype was seen once. J is TRBJ2-2 and V is TRBV28; maybe TRBD2 (5 bases). The CDR3 has 16 amino acids. Germline CDR1 MDHEN, CDR2 SYDVKM. V was clipped by 3 bases and J by 4 bases, with 15 bases between them. CDR3 sequence reads: CASSFRAGRGTGELFF. CDR3 bases: TGTGCCAGCAGTTTCCGGGCGGGCCGAGGCACCGGGGAGCTGTTTTTT.

This clonotype was observed many times. V usage is TRBV7-9 and J usage is TRBJ2-5, with D uncertain. CDR1 is SEHNR, CDR2 FQNEAQ, per germline (reference sequence). The length of the CDR3 is 13 residues. Trimming cost V 2 bases and J 1 base, with 5 bases left between them. The CDR3 DNA sequence: TGTGCCAGCAGCTTATTCGGCCAAGAGACCCAGTACTTC. Translation: CASSLFGQETQYF.

This clonotype has at least ten counts. V usage is TRBV6-1 and J usage is TRBJ1-6, with 9 bases identical to TRBD1. The CDR3 totals 15 residues. Unmatched junction bases numbered 7, after V lost 6 bases and J lost 7 bases. Germline CDR1 and CDR2: MNHNS and SASEGT. CDR3 residues: CASRKTTGGNSPLHF. The CDR3 DNA reads TGTGCCAGCAGGAAAACTACAGGGGGCAATTCACCCCTCCACTTT.

This chain joins TRBV11-2 and TRBJ1-5; a weak D match, TRBD1 (6 bases). CDR1 is SGHAT, CDR2 FQNNGV, per germline. CDR3 size: 21 residues. Trimming pared 0 bases from V and 4 bases from J, leaving 28 bases between. The DNA for the CDR3 is TGTGCCAGCAGCTTAGAATGGTGTGCGGGTGGCTGCCCCAGGGGAAATCAGCCCCAGCATTTT. This codes for CASSLEWCAGGCPRGNQPQHF.

This clonotype was counted ten times or more. The rearrangement links TRBV12-3 or TRBV12-4 to TRBJ2-5; D perhaps matches TRBD2 (6 bases). The CDR3 runs to 16 residues. The V gene lost 6 bases and the J gene lost 3 bases, with 20 bases spanning the gap. CDR3: CASRKRDLGTKETQYF. The CDR3 region has the DNA TGTGCCAGCAGAAAACGGGACTTAGGCACCAAAGAGACCCAGTACTTC.

This clonotype was picked up many times. This chain joins TRBV5-1 and TRBJ1-1; D not resolved. The germline CDR1 and CDR2 sequences are SGHRS and YFSETQ. CDR3 length: 13 residues. V lost 2 bases to trimming and J lost 4 bases, with 9 bases between them. This CDR3 is CASSFGWATEAFF. CDR3 nucleotides: TGCGCCAGCAGCTTCGGGTGGGCCACTGAAGCTTTCTTT.

This clonotype came up a few times. The chain is built from TRBV12-3 or TRBV12-4 and TRBJ1-2, with 7 positions matching TRBD1. The CDR3 is 17 amino acids. The V gene end was trimmed by 4 bases and the J gene end by 1 base; junction bases not matched to a gene: 12. The CDR3 DNA reads as TGTGCCAGCAGTTCTGTGGACAGGATAACAGTTAACTATGGCTACACCTTC. It translates to CASSSVDRITVNYGYTF.

This clonotype was observed many times. The rearrangement uses TRBV19 and TRBJ2-2; D remains ambiguous. The CDR3 loop spans 13 amino acids. Trimming left V 3 bases short and J 5 bases short, with 7 bases between. Germline assignment: CDR1 LNHDA and CDR2 SQIVND (reference sequence). CDR3 region: CASSIGWTGELFF. In DNA, the CDR3 is TGTGCCAGTAGTATTGGGTGGACCGGGGAGCTGTTTTTT.

This clonotype came up many times. The chain joins TRBV27 to TRBJ1-2, with D tentatively TRBD1 (5 bases). Germline CDR1 reads MNHEY; CDR2 reads SMNVEV (reference sequence). The CDR3 totals 17 residues. The V end lost 6 bases, the J end lost 1 base, and 21 bases lay between the germline ends. Written as DNA, the CDR3 is TGTGCCAGCAGCCCAATGGGGGGGGGAGATTATAACTATGGCTACACCTTC. It specifies CASSPMGGGDYNYGYTF.

This clonotype appeared many times. This chain uses TRBV12-3 or TRBV12-4 with TRBJ1-1; D possibly corresponds to TRBD1 (5 bases). V lost 5 bases to trimming and J lost 6 bases, with 13 bases between them. This CDR3 has 13 amino acids. The CDR3, as DNA: TGTGCCAGCAGTATAGGGGTTATCGCTGAAGCTTTCTTT. Amino acids: CASSIGVIAEAFF.

The chain links TRBV5-1 to TRBJ1-2, with 7 positions matching TRBD1. The CDR3 covers 16 residues. The ends lost 2 bases at V and 2 bases at J; junction bases unmatched: 9. Germline-derived CDR1 and CDR2 are SGHRS and YFSETQ. CDR3 residues: CASSFDLQGWNYGYTF. The CDR3 DNA sequence: TGCGCCAGCAGCTTCGATTTACAGGGGTGGAACTATGGCTACACCTTC.